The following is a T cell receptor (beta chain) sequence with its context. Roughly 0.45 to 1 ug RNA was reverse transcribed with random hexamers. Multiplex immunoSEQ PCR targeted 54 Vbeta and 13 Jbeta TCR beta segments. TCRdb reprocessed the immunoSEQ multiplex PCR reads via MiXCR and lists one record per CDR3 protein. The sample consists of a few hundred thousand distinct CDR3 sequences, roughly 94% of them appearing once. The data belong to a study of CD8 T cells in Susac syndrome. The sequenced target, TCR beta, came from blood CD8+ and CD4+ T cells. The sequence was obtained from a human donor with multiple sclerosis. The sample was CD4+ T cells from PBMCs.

CDR3 sequence: CASSQDEVTQYF. The CDR3 nucleotides read TGTGCCAGCAGCCAAGACGAGGTGACCCAGTACTTC. The genes are TRBV3-1 and TRBJ2-5; D not resolved. This CDR3 region has 12 residues. CDR1 is LGHDT and CDR2 is YNNKEL in the germline V gene (reference sequence). Trimming pared 0 bases from V and 7 bases from J, leaving 6 bases between.